This TCR beta chain is from a study of shared T cell receptors in the human thymus. The V and J ends lost 4 bases and 7 bases, in that order; junction bases with no gene match: 9. There are 16 residues in the CDR3. CDR1 MGHDK and CDR2 SYGVNS come from the germline V gene. The method was immunoSEQ multiplex PCR; TCRdb's version includes in-frame clones alone and lacks a portion of them. The table shows hundreds of thousands of clones, with 80% to 90% occurring only once. The same sample was also studied in work on human thymus T cells. Per that paper: The thymus tissue came from resections taken during corrective heart surgery.

The sample taken for sequencing was thymocytes. This sequence joins TRBV25-1 and TRBJ2-3, with 12 positions matching TRBD2. The clonotype comes from a boy under three years old with a congenital heart defect. CDR3 region: CASSGTSGAKGNTQYF. DNA of the CDR3: TGTGCCAGCAGTGGGACTAGCGGGGCGAAGGGTAATACGCAGTATTTT. The full variable domain, completed using reference TRBV25-1 and TRBJ2-3, is EADIYQTPRYLVIGTGKKITLECSQTMGHDKMYWYQQDPGMELHLIHYSYGVNSTEKGDLSSESTVSRIRTEHFPLTLESARPSHTSQYLCASSGTSGAKGNTQYFGPGTRLTVL.